Following are 5 T cell receptor beta chains from one sample sequenced in a study of blood T cell repertoires in COVID-19 (dated by TCRdb to the early 2020s). The library was prepared using the immunoSEQ multiplex PCR assay. In TCRdb, the immuneACCESS table is reduced to in-frame sequences with V and J assigned. These tables do not hold every clone; where another copy was compared, an unresolved V gene accounts for under half, and the others remain unexplained. The sample data list under 300,000 clones, and more than 85% of these were observed just once. In total, the top ten clones hold approximately 1.7% of the sample. Material for sequencing was PBMCs or T cells enriched from blood (not recorded which). All receptors derive from a woman in her fifties or sixties who had recovered from COVID-19.

This clone is a singleton in its sample. V is TRBV5-1 and J is TRBJ2-1; 9 bases are a match to TRBD2. V dropped 5 bases and J dropped 4; count of bases not matched to a gene: 4. The CDR3 contains 14 residues. Looked up from germline, CDR1 is SGHRS and CDR2 is YFSETQ. The CDR3 loop is CASRTSGEYNEQFF. CDR3 sequence (DNA): TGCGCCAGCAGGACTAGCGGAGAGTACAATGAGCAGTTCTTC.

The chain joins TRBV4-2 to TRBJ1-5, with 7 bases that match TRBD1. Germline V CDR1 and CDR2: LGHNA, YNFKEQ. The CDR3 sequence is 15 residues long. Germline trimming cut 0 bases from V and 6 bases from J; bases unmatched to any gene: 5. The CDR3 DNA reads TGTGCCAGCAGCCAAGATGTAGGGGGCGGTCAGCCCCAGCATTTT. Translation gives CASSQDVGGGQPQHF.

This clone has only a few counts. The rearrangement uses TRBV4-1 and TRBJ2-7, with D perhaps TRBD1 (5 bases). CDR3 length equals 14 residues. Deletions cut 1 base from V and 6 bases from J, with 13 bases between. From germline, CDR1 is MGHRA and CDR2 YSYEKL. CDR3 in amino acids: CASSQGHLGLEQYF. The CDR3 DNA sequence: TGCGCCAGCAGCCAAGGTCATTTGGGGCTCGAGCAGTACTTC.

This chain's CDR3 is CASATTAYNEQFF. The CDR3, as DNA: TGTGCTAGTGCGACAACGGCCTACAATGAGCAGTTCTTC. The chain is built from TRBV12-5 and TRBJ2-1, with D unclear. V lost 7 bases and J lost 2, with 9 bases in between. Germline CDR1 and CDR2: LGHNT and FRNRAP. CDR3 length equals 13 residues.

CDR3 amino acids: CASSPGTSGSSEQYF. CDR3 DNA sequence: TGTGCCAGCAGCCCTGGGACTAGCGGGAGTTCCGAGCAGTACTTC. The rearrangement uses TRBV11-3 and TRBJ2-7; TRBD2 agrees at 14 bases. CDR3 length equals 15 residues. V lost 5 bases to trimming and J lost 6 bases; unmatched junction nucleotides: 6. CDR1 SGHNT and CDR2 YENEEA come from the germline V gene. Using reference TRBV11-3 and TRBJ2-7 for the parts outside the CDR3, the full variable domain is EAGVVQSPRYKIIEKKQPVAFWCNPISGHNTLYWYLQNLGQGPELLIRYENEEAVDDSQLPKDRFSAERLKGVDSTLKIQPAELGDSAVYLCASSPGTSGSSEQYFGPGTRLTVT.